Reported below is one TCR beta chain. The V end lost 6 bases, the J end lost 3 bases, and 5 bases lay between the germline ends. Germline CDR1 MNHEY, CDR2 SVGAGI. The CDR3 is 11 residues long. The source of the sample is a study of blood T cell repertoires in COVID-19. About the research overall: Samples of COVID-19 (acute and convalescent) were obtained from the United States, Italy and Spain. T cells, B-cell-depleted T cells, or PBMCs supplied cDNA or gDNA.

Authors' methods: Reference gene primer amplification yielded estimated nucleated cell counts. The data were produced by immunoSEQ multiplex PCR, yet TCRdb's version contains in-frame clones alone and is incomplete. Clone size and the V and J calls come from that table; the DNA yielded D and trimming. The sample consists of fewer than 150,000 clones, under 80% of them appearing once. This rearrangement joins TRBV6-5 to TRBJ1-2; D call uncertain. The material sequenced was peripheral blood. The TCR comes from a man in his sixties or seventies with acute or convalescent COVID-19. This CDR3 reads CASRDYYGYTF. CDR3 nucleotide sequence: TGTGCCAGCAGGGACTACTATGGCTACACCTTC.